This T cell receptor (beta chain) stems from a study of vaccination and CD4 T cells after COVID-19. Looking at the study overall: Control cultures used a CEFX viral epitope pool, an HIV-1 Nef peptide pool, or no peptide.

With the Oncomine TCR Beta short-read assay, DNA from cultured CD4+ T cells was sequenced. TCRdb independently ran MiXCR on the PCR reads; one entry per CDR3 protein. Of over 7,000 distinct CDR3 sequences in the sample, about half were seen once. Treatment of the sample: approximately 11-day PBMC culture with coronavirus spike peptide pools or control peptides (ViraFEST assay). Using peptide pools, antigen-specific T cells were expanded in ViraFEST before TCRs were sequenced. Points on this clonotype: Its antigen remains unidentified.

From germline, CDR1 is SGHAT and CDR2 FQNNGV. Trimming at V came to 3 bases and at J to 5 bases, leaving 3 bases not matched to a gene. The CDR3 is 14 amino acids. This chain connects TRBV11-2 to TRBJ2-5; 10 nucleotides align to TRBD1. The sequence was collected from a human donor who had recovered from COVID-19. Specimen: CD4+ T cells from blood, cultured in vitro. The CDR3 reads CASSFRQGAETQYF. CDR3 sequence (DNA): TGTGCCAGCAGCTTCCGACAGGGGGCTGAGACCCAGTACTTC.